This record covers a single T cell receptor (beta chain). Its antigen is still unknown. Next came a second PCR, run for 7 to 11 cycles, which used a sample-barcoded 5' primer along with a J-beta primer mix. A 12-random-nucleotide template-switch adaptor tagged each cDNA molecule. TCRdb independently ran MiXCR on the 5' RACE reads; one entry per CDR3 protein. The sample lists around 670,000 distinct CDR3 sequences, approximately 30% occurring once. Germline V gene data show CDR1 as MNHEY and CDR2 as SMNVEV (reference sequence). V lost 6 bases and J lost 7, with 7 bases in between. This CDR3 region has 12 residues. Each sample had at least 6.5 million PBMCs isolated. This entry belongs to a study of blood T cells in healthy people across ages. Study-wide results and limits: Without sorted subsets, naive and antigen-experienced compartments could not be conclusively compared.

The receptor was isolated from a woman older than 75 in good health. V usage is TRBV27 and J usage is TRBJ1-6, with D unclear. Source material: blood. The CDR3 loop reads CASREANSPLHF. CDR3 coding DNA: TGTGCCAGCAGGGAGGCAAATTCACCCCTCCACTTT.